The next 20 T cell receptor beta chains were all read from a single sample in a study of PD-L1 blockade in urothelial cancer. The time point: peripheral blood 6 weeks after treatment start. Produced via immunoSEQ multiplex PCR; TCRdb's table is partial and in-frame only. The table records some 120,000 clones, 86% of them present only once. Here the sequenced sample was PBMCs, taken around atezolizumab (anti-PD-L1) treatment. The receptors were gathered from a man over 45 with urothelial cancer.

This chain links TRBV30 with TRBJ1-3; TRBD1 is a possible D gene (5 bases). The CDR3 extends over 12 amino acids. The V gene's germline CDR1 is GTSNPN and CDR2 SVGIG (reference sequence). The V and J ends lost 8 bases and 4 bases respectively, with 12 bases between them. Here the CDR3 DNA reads TGTGCCACCCTAGGGGCCGGAAACACCATATATTTT. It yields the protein CATLGAGNTIYF.

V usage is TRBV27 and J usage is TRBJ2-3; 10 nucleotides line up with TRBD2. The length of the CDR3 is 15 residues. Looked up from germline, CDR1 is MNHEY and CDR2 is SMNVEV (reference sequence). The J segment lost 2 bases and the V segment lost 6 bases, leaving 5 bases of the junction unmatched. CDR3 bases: TGTGCCAGCAGGATAGCGGGAGGATACACAGATACGCAGTATTTT. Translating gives CASRIAGGYTDTQYF.

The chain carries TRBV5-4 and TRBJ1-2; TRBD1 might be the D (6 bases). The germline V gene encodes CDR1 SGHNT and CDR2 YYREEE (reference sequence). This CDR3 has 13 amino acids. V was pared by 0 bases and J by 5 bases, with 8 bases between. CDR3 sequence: CASSLGGTYGYTF. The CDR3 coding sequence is TGTGCCAGCAGCTTGGGGGGGACATATGGCTACACCTTC.

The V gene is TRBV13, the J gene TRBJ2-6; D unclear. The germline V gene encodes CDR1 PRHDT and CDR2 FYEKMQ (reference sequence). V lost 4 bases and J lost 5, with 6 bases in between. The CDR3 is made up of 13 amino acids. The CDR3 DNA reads TGTGCCAGCAGCTCGCGGTGGGCCAACGTCCTGACTTTC. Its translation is CASSSRWANVLTF.

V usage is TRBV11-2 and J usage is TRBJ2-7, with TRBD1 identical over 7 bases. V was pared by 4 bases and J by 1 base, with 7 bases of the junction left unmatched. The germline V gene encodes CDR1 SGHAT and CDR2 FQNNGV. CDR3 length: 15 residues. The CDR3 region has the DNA TGTGCCAGCAGCTGGAGACAGGGATTTTCCTACGAGCAGTACTTC. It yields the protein CASSWRQGFSYEQYF.

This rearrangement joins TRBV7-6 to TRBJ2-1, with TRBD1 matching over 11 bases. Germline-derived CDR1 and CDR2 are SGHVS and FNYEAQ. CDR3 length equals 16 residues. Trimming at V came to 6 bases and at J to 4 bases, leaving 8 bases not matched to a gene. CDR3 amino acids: CASSRSGTGGYNEQFF. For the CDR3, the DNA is TGTGCCAGCAGTCGATCCGGGACAGGGGGGTACAATGAGCAGTTCTTC. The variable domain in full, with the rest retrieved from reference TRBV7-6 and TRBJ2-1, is GAGVSQSPRYKVTKRGQDVALRCDPISGHVSLYWYRQALGQGPEFLTYFNYEAQQDKSGLPNDRFSAERPEGSISTLTIQRTEQRDSAMYRCASSRSGTGGYNEQFFGPGTRLTVL.

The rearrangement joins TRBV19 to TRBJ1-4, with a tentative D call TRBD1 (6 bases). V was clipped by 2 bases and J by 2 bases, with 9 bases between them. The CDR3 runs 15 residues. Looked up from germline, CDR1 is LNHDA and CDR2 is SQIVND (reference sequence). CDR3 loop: CASSIYRDTNEKLFF. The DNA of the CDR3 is TGTGCCAGTAGTATATACAGGGATACTAATGAAAAACTGTTTTTT.

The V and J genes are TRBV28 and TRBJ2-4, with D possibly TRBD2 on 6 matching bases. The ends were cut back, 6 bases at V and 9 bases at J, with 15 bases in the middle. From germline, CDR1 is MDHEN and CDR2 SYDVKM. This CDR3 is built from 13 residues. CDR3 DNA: TGTGCCAGCAGCTCTCCTCTGGGGGGCATTCAGTACTTC. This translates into CASSSPLGGIQYF.

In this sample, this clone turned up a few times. CDR3 sequence (DNA): TGTGCCAGCAGCGCCTCGGGACAGAAAGGTAATGAGCAGTTCTTC. Translation: CASSASGQKGNEQFF. V and J are TRBV7-8 and TRBJ2-1; TRBD1 agrees at 7 bases. Germline CDR1 and CDR2: SGHVS and FQNEAQ. Losses at the gene ends were 5 bases for V and 7 bases for J; bases not matched to a gene: 11. This CDR3 region has 15 residues.

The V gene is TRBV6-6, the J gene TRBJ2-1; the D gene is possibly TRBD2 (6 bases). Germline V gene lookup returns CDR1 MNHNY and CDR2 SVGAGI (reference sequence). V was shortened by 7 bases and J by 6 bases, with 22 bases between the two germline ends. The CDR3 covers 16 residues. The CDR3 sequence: CASMRIGLAVSNEQFF. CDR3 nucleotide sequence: TGTGCCAGCATGAGGATCGGGTTAGCGGTTTCCAATGAGCAGTTCTTC.

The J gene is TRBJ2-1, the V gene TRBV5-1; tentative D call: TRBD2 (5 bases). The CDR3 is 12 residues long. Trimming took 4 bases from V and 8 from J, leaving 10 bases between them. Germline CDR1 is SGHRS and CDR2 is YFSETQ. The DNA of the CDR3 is TGCGCCAGCAGCCTAGCTGACTATGAGCAGTTCTTC. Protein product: CASSLADYEQFF.

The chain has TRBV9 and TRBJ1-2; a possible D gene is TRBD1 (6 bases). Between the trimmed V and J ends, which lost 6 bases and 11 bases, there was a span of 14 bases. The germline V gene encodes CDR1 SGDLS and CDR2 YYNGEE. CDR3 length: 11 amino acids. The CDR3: CASTNREFYTF. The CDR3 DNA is TGTGCCAGCACGAACAGGGAATTTTACACCTTC. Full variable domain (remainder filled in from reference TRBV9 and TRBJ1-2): DSGVTQTPKHLITATGQRVTLRCSPRSGDLSVYWYQQSLDQGLQFLIQYYNGEERAKGNILERFSAQQFPDLHSELNLSSLELGDSALYFCASTNREFYTFGSGTRLTVV.

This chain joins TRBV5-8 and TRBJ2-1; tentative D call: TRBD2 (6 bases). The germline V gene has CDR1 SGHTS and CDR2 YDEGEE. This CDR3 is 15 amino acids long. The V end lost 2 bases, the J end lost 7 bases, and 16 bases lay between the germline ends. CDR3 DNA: TGTGCCAGCAGCTTCCACAATTCCGGAGGGAATGAGCAGTTCTTC. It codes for CASSFHNSGGNEQFF.

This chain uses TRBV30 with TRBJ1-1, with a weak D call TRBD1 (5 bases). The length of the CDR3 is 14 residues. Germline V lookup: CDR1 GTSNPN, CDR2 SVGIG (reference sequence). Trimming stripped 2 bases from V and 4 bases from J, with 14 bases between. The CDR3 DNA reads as TGTGCCTGGAGTCCGTCAGGGCGGGGCACTGAAGCTTTCTTT. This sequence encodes CAWSPSGRGTEAFF.

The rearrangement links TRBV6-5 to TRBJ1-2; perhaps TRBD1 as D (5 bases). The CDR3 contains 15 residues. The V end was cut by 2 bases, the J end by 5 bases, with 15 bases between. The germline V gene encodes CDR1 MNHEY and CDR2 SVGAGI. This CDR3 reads CASSYDPPGGYGYTF. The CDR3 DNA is TGTGCCAGCAGTTACGACCCCCCGGGGGGATATGGCTACACCTTC.

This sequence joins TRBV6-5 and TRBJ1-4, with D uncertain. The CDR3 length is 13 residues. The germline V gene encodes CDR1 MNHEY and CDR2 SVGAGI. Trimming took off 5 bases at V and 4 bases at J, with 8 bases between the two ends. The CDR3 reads CASSPSDNEKLFF. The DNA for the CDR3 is TGTGCCAGCAGTCCGAGCGATAATGAAAAACTGTTTTTT.

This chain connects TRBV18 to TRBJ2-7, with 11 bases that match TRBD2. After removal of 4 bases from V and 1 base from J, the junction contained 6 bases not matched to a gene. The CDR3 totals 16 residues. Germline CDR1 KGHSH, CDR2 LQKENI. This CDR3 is CASSQGLAAISYEQYF. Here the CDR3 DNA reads TGTGCCAGCTCACAGGGACTAGCGGCCATATCCTACGAGCAGTACTTC.

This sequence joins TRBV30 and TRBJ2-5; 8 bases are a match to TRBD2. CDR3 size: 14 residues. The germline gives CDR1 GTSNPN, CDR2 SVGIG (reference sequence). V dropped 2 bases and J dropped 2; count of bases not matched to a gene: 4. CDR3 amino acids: CAWSSGSPQETQYF. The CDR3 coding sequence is TGTGCCTGGAGTAGCGGGAGCCCTCAAGAGACCCAGTACTTC.

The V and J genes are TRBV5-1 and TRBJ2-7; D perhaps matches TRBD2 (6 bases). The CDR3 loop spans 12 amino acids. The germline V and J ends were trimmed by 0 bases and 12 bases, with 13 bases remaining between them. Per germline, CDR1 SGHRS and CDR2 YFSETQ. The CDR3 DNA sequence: TGCGCCAGCAGCTTGGGATCCGGGGGTACGTACTTC. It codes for CASSLGSGGTYF. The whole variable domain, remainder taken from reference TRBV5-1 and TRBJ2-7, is KAGVTQTPRYLIKTRGQQVTLSCSPISGHRSVSWYQQTPGQGLQFLFEYFSETQRNKGNFPGRFSGRQFSNSRSEMNVSTLELGDSALYLCASSLGSGGTYFGPGTRLTVT.

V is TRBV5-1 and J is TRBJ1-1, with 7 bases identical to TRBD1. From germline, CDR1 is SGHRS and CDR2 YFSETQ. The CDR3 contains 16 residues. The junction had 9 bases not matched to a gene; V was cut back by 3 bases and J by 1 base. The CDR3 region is CASSWGPRQGNTEAFF. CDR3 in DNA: TGCGCCAGCAGCTGGGGACCGAGACAGGGGAACACTGAAGCTTTCTTT.